What follows are 22 T cell receptor beta chains derived from one specimen sequenced in a study of blood T cell repertoires in COVID-19. Profiling relied on immunoSEQ multiplex PCR, and the TCRdb table lists in-frame clones only, not all of them. In the table there are 180,000 or so clones, about 80% of which are singletons. The specimen was peripheral blood. Receptors were obtained from a human donor with acute or convalescent COVID-19. The donor label of this sample is uncertain.

The genes are TRBV5-1 and TRBJ2-1; 9 nucleotides line up with TRBD2. V trimming: 3 bases; J trimming: 5 bases; junction bases outside the gene matches: 6. CDR3 length: 15 residues. CDR1 is SGHRS, CDR2 YFSETQ, per germline. CDR3 sequence: CASSYQTSGHNEQFF. CDR3 in DNA: TGCGCCAGCAGCTACCAGACTAGCGGACACAATGAGCAGTTCTTC.

The chain links TRBV18 to TRBJ2-1, with D unclear. This CDR3 contains 13 residues. Trimming cost V 3 bases and J 7 bases, with 10 bases left between them. Germline V gene data show CDR1 as KGHSH and CDR2 as LQKENI. The CDR3 protein is CASSPSSSNEQFF. DNA of the CDR3: TGTGCCAGCTCACCGAGTTCCTCAAATGAGCAGTTCTTC.

The chain is built from TRBV6-6 and TRBJ2-1; no firm D call. Trimming took off 10 bases at V and 1 base at J, with 14 bases between the two ends. CDR3 size: 14 residues. Looked up from germline, CDR1 is MNHNY and CDR2 is SVGAGI (reference sequence). The DNA of the CDR3 is TGTGCCACCCAGCGAGGCGGTTCCTACAATGAGCAGTTCTTC. It is translated as CATQRGGSYNEQFF.

The rearrangement links TRBV12-3 or TRBV12-4 to TRBJ2-4, with TRBD1 identical over 11 bases. This CDR3 region has 13 residues. V gave up 4 bases and J gave up 8 bases; unmatched junction bases: 1. CDR3 region: CASSSGQGDIQYF. The CDR3 nucleotides read TGTGCCAGCAGTTCGGGACAGGGGGACATTCAGTACTTC.

The chain is built from TRBV19 and TRBJ2-3, with TRBD2 identical over 11 bases. Trimming took 5 bases from V and 6 from J; bases not matched to a gene: 7. The CDR3 contains 15 residues. The germline CDR1 and CDR2 sequences are LNHDA and SQIVND (reference sequence). The CDR3: CASSPILAGADTQYF. As DNA, the CDR3 is TGTGCCAGTAGTCCGATACTAGCGGGAGCGGATACGCAGTATTTT.

This chain connects TRBV28 to TRBJ1-4, with 10 bases that match TRBD1. The CDR3 is made up of 15 amino acids. CDR1 MDHEN and CDR2 SYDVKM come from the germline V gene. V lost 4 bases to trimming and J lost 7 bases; unmatched junction nucleotides: 6. CDR3 residues: CASSSPGQGIEKLFF. CDR3 in DNA: TGTGCCAGCAGTTCCCCGGGACAGGGGATTGAAAAACTGTTTTTT.

This clone was observed a handful of times. The chain combines TRBV7-2 with TRBJ2-7; D is unresolved. Germline V gene lookup returns CDR1 SGHTA and CDR2 FQGNSA. The CDR3 is made up of 15 amino acids. V was shortened by 1 base and J by 1 base, with 11 bases between the two germline ends. CDR3 coding DNA: TGTGCCAGCAGCTTAGGTGGAGTCCCGTCCTACGAGCAGTACTTC. Its protein is CASSLGGVPSYEQYF.

Of note for this clone: The sample contains more than one DNA sequence encoding this CDR3. V is TRBV7-9 and J is TRBJ2-3; 9 bases match TRBD2. The V gene's germline CDR1 is SEHNR and CDR2 FQNEAQ (reference sequence). Losses at the gene ends were 2 bases for V and 2 bases for J; bases not matched to a gene: 2. The CDR3 sequence is 15 residues long. The CDR3: CASSLLAGSTDTQYF. The CDR3 bases are TGTGCCAGCAGCTTACTAGCGGGGTCCACAGATACGCAGTATTTT.

The CDR3 nucleotides read TGTGCCAGCAGCGGGGACAGGGACCGGCCCTGCACCTTC. Its protein is CASSGDRDRPCTF. The V call is TRBV5-5, the J call TRBJ1-2, with 9 bases identical to TRBD1. V lost 4 bases and J lost 13; bases outside the gene matches: 11. CDR1 and CDR2 from the germline V gene are SGHKS and YYEKEE (reference sequence). The CDR3 contains 13 residues.

This clone was counted a few times. This chain joins TRBV5-4 and TRBJ1-6; D is unclear. V gave up 4 bases and J gave up 0 bases, with 11 bases separating them. The germline V gene encodes CDR1 SGHNT and CDR2 YYREEE (reference sequence). CDR3 size: 16 residues. CDR3 amino acids: CASSNPGSSYNSPLHF. In DNA form, the CDR3 reads TGTGCCAGCAGCAACCCGGGGAGCTCCTATAATTCACCCCTCCACTTT.

The chain recombines TRBV10-3 with TRBJ1-1; D is ambiguous. The CDR3 covers 15 residues. Trimming removed 5 bases from V and 6 bases from J, with 19 bases in between. Germline V gives CDR1 ENHRY, CDR2 SYGVKD. CDR3 DNA: TGTGCCATCAGTTCCCACGAAACCCAGCGTCCTGAAGCTTTCTTT. It specifies CAISSHETQRPEAFF.

The rearrangement links TRBV2 to TRBJ2-1; TRBD2 aligns across 8 bases. The trim removed 3 bases at V and 2 bases at J, leaving 3 bases unmatched. The CDR3 length is 15 residues. From germline, CDR1 is SNHLY and CDR2 FYNNEI. The CDR3 loop is CASSEYSGAYNEQFF. The CDR3 region has the DNA TGTGCCAGCAGTGAGTATAGCGGGGCCTACAATGAGCAGTTCTTC. Filled out from reference TRBV2 and TRBJ2-1, the complete variable domain reads EPEVTQTPSHQVTQMGQEVILRCVPISNHLYFYWYRQILGQKVEFLVSFYNNEISEKSEIFDDQFSVERPDGSNFTLKIRSTKLEDSAMYFCASSEYSGAYNEQFFGPGTRLTVL.

The CDR3 loop is CASSAMTLSGRASTDTQYF. The DNA of the CDR3 is TGTGCCAGCAGTGCAATGACCCTCAGCGGGAGGGCTAGCACAGATACGCAGTATTTT. The gene calls are TRBV6-1 and TRBJ2-3; 10 bases are shared with TRBD2. Germline V gene data show CDR1 as MNHNS and CDR2 as SASEGT. This CDR3 has 19 amino acids. V shed 4 bases and J 0 bases; nucleotides not matched to a gene: 13.

This clone was counted a single time. This rearrangement joins TRBV28 to TRBJ1-2; D is unresolved. The length of the CDR3 is 11 residues. V was clipped by 4 bases and J by 8 bases, with 8 bases between them. CDR1 is MDHEN and CDR2 is SYDVKM in the germline V gene. DNA of the CDR3: TGTGCCAGCAGTTCCTCCCAGGGCTACACCTTC. Protein sequence: CASSSSQGYTF.

The chain is built from TRBV4-2 and TRBJ1-3, with 8 bases aligning to TRBD1. The CDR3 is 14 amino acids. V trimming: 6 bases; J trimming: 4 bases; junction bases outside the gene matches: 5. CDR1 LGHNA and CDR2 YNFKEQ come from the germline V gene. The CDR3 loop reads CASRSTGAGNTIYF. The CDR3 DNA reads as TGTGCCAGCAGATCGACAGGGGCCGGAAACACCATATATTTT.

The chain links TRBV5-1 to TRBJ2-6, with a tentative D call TRBD1 (5 bases). CDR1 is SGHRS and CDR2 is YFSETQ in the germline V gene. This CDR3 is 17 amino acids long. V was clipped by 5 bases and J by 4 bases, with 19 bases between them. CDR3 in amino acids: CASRETSRAAGANVLTF. CDR3 in DNA: TGCGCCAGCAGAGAGACAAGCAGGGCAGCCGGGGCCAACGTCCTGACTTTC.

This clone was seen once. The V gene is TRBV28, the J gene TRBJ1-1; D gene ambiguous. Germline lookup yields CDR1 MDHEN and CDR2 SYDVKM. The CDR3 runs to 13 residues. V shed 2 bases and J shed 8 bases, with 12 bases lying between them. CDR3 amino acids: CASSLGQIREAFF. The CDR3 nucleotides read TGTGCCAGCAGTTTAGGGCAGATCCGGGAAGCTTTCTTT.

The chain employs TRBV7-2 and TRBJ1-2; 10 positions agree with TRBD1. There are 17 residues in the CDR3. From germline, CDR1 is SGHTA and CDR2 FQGNSA. V gave up 4 bases and J gave up 3 bases; unmatched junction bases: 11. CDR3 region: CASSSQGTGASYYGYTF. The CDR3 DNA sequence: TGTGCCAGCAGCTCACAAGGGACAGGGGCGTCTTACTATGGCTACACCTTC.

The chain joins TRBV6-2 or TRBV6-3 to TRBJ2-1; TRBD2 matches at 11 bases. Per germline, CDR1 MNHEY and CDR2 SVGEGT. The CDR3 spans 16 residues. Trimming cost V 2 bases and J 9 bases; bases outside gene matches: 9. The CDR3 spells CASSYKHASGRLEQFF. The CDR3, as DNA: TGTGCCAGCAGTTACAAGCATGCTAGCGGGAGGCTTGAGCAGTTCTTC.

This clone has only a few counts. V usage is TRBV5-8 and J usage is TRBJ1-5, with D possibly being TRBD1 (6 bases). The CDR3 is 15 amino acids. V lost 0 bases and J 5 bases, leaving 12 bases between the germline ends. Germline V gives CDR1 SGHTS, CDR2 YDEGEE. The CDR3 region is CASSLEQGSHQPQHF. In DNA, the CDR3 is TGTGCCAGCAGCTTGGAGCAGGGGTCCCATCAGCCCCAGCATTTT.

This clone has just one count. V gene TRBV10-3 combines with J gene TRBJ2-2, with D perhaps matching TRBD2 (6 bases). The CDR3 has 14 residues. Germline CDR1 and CDR2: ENHRY and SYGVKD. V lost 5 bases and J 4 bases, leaving 11 bases between the germline ends. CDR3 DNA: TGTGCCATCAGTCGGGAGAGAGCCACCGGGGAGCTGTTTTTT. Protein product: CAISRERATGELFF.

With respect to this clone: One junction end disagrees with the germline gene, perhaps due to a read error. The CDR3 protein is CASSLGGLASSHEQYF. CDR3 bases: TGTGCCAGCAGCTTAGGCGGACTAGCATCCTCCCACGAGCAGTACTTC. The chain employs TRBV13 and TRBJ2-7, with 8 bases that match TRBD2. This CDR3 has 16 residues. Germline assignment: CDR1 PRHDT and CDR2 FYEKMQ (reference sequence).